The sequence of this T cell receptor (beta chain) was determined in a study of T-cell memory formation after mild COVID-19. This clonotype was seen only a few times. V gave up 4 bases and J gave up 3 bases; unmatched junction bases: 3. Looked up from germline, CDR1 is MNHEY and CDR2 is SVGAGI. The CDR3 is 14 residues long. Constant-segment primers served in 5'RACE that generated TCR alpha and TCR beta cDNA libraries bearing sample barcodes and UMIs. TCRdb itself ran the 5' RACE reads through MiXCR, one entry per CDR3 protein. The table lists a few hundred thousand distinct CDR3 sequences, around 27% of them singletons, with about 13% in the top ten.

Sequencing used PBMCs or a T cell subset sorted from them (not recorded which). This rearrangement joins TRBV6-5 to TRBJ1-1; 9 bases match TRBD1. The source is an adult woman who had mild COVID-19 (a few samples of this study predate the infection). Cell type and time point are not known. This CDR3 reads CASSFGTGYTEAFF. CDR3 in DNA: TGTGCCAGCAGTTTCGGGACAGGGTACACTGAAGCTTTCTTT.